This TCR beta chain is from a study of blood T cell repertoires in COVID-19. At the level of the study: Donors in the United States, Italy and Spain gave samples during acute or convalescent COVID-19.

Generated by immunoSEQ multiplex PCR, the TCRdb table keeps only in-frame clones and is missing some. The table has about 250,000 clones, about 83% seen once. V dropped 6 bases and J dropped 4; count of bases not matched to a gene: 5. The CDR3 spans 15 residues. Looked up from germline, CDR1 is MNHEY and CDR2 is SVGAGI. It was during active infection that Seattle patients were enrolled and then longitudinally followed. The V and J genes are TRBV6-5 and TRBJ2-1, with 11 bases aligning to TRBD2. The sample comprised peripheral blood. This receptor was obtained from a woman older than 75 with COVID-19, enrolled during active disease. This CDR3 is CASSQVAGGYNEQFF. In DNA, the CDR3 is TGTGCCAGCAGCCAAGTAGCGGGGGGGTACAATGAGCAGTTCTTC.